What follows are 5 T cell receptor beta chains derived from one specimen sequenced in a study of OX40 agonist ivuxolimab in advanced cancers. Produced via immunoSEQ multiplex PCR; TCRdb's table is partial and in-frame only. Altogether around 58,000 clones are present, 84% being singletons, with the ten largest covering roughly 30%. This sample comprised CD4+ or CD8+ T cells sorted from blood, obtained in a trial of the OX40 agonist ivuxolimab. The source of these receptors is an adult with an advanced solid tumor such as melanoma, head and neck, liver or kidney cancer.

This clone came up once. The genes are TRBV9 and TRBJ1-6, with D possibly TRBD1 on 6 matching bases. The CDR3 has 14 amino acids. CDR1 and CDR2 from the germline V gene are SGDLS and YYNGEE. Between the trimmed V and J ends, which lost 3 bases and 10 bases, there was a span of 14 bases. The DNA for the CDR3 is TGTGCCAGCAGCGAGGGGGGGGTTTGGTCACCCCTCCACTTT. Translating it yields CASSEGGVWSPLHF.

This CDR3 is CAWTSPGHGSNEKLFF. In nucleotides, the CDR3 is TGTGCCTGGACTTCACCGGGACATGGTTCTAATGAAAAACTGTTTTTT. The chain links TRBV30 to TRBJ1-4, with D perhaps TRBD1 (6 bases). This CDR3 contains 16 residues. Germline V gene sequence: CDR1 GTSNPN, CDR2 SVGIG (reference sequence). V shed 4 bases and J shed 3 bases, with 18 bases lying between them. The variable domain in full, completed from reference TRBV30 and TRBJ1-4, reads SQTIHQWPATLVQPVGSPLSLECTVEGTSNPNLYWYRQAAGRGLQLLFYSVGIGQISSEVPQNLSASRPQDRQFILSSKKLLLSDSGFYLCAWTSPGHGSNEKLFFGSGTQLSVL.

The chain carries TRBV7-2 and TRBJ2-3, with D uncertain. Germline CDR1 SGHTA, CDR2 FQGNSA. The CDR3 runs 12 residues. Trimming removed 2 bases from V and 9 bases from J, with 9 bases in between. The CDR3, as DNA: TGTGCCAGCAGCTTAAATCCATCGACGCAGTATTTT. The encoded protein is CASSLNPSTQYF.

CDR3 region: CASSPPPIANEQFF. The CDR3 DNA is TGTGCCAGCAGTCCGCCTCCAATAGCCAATGAGCAGTTCTTC. The rearrangement joins TRBV28 to TRBJ2-1, with D unclear. Trimming took off 5 bases at V and 6 bases at J, with 14 bases between the two ends. Germline V lookup: CDR1 MDHEN, CDR2 SYDVKM. The CDR3 is 14 residues long.

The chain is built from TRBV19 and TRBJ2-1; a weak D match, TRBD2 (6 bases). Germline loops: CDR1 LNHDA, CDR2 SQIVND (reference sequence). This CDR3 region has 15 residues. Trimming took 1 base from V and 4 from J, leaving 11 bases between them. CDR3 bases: TGTGCCAGTAGTATAGCGGACTATTCTTACAATGAGCAGTTCTTC. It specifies CASSIADYSYNEQFF.